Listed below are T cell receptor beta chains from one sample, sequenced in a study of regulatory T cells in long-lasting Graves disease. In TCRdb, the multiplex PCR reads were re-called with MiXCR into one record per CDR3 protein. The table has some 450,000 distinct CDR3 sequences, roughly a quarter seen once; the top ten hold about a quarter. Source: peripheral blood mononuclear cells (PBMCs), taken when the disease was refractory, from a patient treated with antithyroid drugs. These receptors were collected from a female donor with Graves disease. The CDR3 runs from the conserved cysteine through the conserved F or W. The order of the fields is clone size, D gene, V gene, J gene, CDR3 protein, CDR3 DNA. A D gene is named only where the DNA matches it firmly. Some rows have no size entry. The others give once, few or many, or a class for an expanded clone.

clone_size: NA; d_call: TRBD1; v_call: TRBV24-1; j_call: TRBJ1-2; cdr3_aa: CATSSGTGQGDYGYTF; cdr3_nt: TGTGCCACCAGTTCAGGGACAGGACAAGGGGACTATGGCTACACCTTC
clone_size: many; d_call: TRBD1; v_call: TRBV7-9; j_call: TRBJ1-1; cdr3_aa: CASSPTGQVTTEAFF; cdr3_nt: TGTGCCAGCAGCCCGACAGGGCAGGTGACCACTGAAGCTTTCTTT
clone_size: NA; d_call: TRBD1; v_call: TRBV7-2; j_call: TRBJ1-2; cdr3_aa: CASSSGGTGGGYGYTF; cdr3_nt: TGTGCCAGCAGCTCGGGGGGGACAGGGGGCGGCTATGGCTACACCTTC
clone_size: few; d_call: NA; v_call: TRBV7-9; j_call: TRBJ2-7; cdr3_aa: CASSLGPAQYYEQYF; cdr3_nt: TGTGCCAGCAGCTTGGGTCCGGCTCAATACTACGAGCAGTACTTC
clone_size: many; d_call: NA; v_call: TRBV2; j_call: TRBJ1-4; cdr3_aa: CAIRLTETNEKLFF; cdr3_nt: TGTGCCATCCGATTGACGGAAACTAATGAAAAACTGTTTTTT
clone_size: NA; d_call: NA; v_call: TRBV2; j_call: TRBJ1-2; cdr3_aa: CASNDRAGTYGYTF; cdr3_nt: TGTGCCAGCAACGACCGTGCAGGAACGTATGGCTACACCTTC
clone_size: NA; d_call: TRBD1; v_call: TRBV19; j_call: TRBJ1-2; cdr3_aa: CASSGGQGIYGYTF; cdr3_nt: TGTGCCAGTAGTGGGGGACAGGGGATATATGGCTACACCTTC
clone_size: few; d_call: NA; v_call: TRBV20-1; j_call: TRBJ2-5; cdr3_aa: CSASTSQETQYF; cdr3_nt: TGCAGTGCTAGTACGAGTCAAGAGACCCAGTACTTC
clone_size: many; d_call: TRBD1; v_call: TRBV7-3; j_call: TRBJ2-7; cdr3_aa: CASSSGQGSNEQYF; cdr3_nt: TGTGCCAGCAGCTCTGGACAGGGTTCTAACGAGCAGTACTTC
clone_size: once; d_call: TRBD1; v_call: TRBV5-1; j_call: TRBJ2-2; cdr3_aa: CASTRDRVDTGELFF; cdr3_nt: TGCGCCAGCACCCGGGACAGGGTCGACACCGGGGAGCTGTTTTTT
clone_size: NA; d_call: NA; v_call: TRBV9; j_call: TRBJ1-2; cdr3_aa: CASSVGHINYGYTF; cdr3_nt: TGTGCCAGCAGCGTCGGACACATAAACTATGGCTACACCTTC
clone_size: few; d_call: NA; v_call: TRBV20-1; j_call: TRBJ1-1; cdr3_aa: CSAGFRRVGNTEAFF; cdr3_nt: TGCAGTGCTGGATTCCGGAGAGTGGGAAACACTGAAGCTTTCTTT
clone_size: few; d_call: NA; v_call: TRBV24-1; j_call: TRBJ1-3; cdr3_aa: CATSDSGNTIYF; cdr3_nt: TGTGCCACCAGTGATTCTGGAAACACCATATATTTT
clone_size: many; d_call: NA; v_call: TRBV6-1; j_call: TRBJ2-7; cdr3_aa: CASSEARWSGSYEQYF; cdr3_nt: TGTGCCAGCAGTGAAGCAAGGTGGAGTGGCTCCTACGAGCAGTACTTC
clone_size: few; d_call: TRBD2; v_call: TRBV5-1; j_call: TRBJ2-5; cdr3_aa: CASSPLGGIETQYF; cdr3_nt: TGCGCCAGCAGCCCCTTGGGAGGGATCGAGACCCAGTACTTC
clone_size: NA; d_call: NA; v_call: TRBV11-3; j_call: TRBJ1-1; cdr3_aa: CASSSQAGGNTEAFF; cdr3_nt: TGTGCCAGCAGCTCCCAGGCGGGGGGAAACACTGAAGCTTTCTTT
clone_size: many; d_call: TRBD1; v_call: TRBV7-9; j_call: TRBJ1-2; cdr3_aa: CASSSGQGLVLGYGYTF; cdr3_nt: TGTGCCAGCAGCTCGGGACAGGGTTTGGTCCTTGGCTATGGCTACACCTTC
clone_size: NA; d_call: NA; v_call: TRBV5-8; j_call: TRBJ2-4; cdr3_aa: CASSLRGNIQYF; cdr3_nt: TGTGCCAGCAGCTTAAGAGGGAACATTCAGTACTTC